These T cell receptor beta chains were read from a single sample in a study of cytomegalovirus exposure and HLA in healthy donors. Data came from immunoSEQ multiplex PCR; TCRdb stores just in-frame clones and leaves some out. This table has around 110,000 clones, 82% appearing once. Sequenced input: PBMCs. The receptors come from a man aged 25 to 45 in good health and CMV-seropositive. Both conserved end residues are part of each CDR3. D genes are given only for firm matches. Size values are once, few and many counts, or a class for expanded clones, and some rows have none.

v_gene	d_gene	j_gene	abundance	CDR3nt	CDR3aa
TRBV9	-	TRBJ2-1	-	TGTGCCAGCAGCCCTAGCCGGGGATGGGACAATGAGCAGTTCTTC	CASSPSRGWDNEQFF
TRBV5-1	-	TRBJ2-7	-	TGCGCCAGCAGGATAGAAAGGACAGCCTACGAGCAGTACTTC	CASRIERTAYEQYF
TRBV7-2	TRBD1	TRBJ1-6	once	TGTGCCAGCAGCCCACGACAGGGCGGCCTAGGATCACCCCTCCACTTT	CASSPRQGGLGSPLHF
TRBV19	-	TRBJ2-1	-	TGTGCCAGTAGTTGGGGGCGCTCCTACAATGAGCAGTTCTTC	CASSWGRSYNEQFF
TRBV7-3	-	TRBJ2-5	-	TGTGCCAGCAGCTACACCTCAGGATCACAAGAGACCCAGTACTTC	CASSYTSGSQETQYF
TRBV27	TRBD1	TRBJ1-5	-	TGTGCCAGCAGTACCGGGACAGGGGAGGGTCAGCCCCAGCATTTT	CASSTGTGEGQPQHF
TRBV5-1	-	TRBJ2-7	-	TGCGCCAGCAGCTTGGCGACGGGAAGCTCCTACGAGCAGTACTTC	CASSLATGSSYEQYF
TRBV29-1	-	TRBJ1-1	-	TGCAGCGTTGAGGTGGCCCAGGGCACTGAAGCTTTCTTT	CSVEVAQGTEAFF
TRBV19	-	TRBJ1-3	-	TGTGCCAGTAGTGTAAACAGGTCCCCTGGAAACACCATATATTTT	CASSVNRSPGNTIYF
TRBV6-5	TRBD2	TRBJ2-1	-	TGTGCCAGCAGTCGACTAGCGGGGGGGCAGGAGCAGTTCTTC	CASSRLAGGQEQFF
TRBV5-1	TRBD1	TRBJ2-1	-	TGCGCCAGCAGCTTCGAGGGGGCGGATGAGCAGTTCTTC	CASSFEGADEQFF
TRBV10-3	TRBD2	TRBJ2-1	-	TGTGCCATCAGTGAGAAGACTAGCGGGGGGGCGAGCAATGAGCAGTTCTTC	CAISEKTSGGASNEQFF
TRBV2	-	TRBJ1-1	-	TGTGCCAGCAATGCGGGGGGCGGGATAACTGAAGCTTTCTTT	CASNAGGGITEAFF
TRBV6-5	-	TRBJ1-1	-	TGTGCCAGCTTTAACGGGAGGGACACTGAAGCTTTCTTT	CASFNGRDTEAFF
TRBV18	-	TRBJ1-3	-	TGTGCCAGCTCACCACTAGGCGGCAGGGGAAGCTCTGGAAACACCATATATTTT	CASSPLGGRGSSGNTIYF
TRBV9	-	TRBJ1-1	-	TGTGCCAGCAGCGAGATGGGAAGCAGTGCGGGAAACACTGAAGCTTTCTTT	CASSEMGSSAGNTEAFF
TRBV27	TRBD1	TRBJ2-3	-	TGTGCCAGCAATCCGGGACAGGGTTACGCAGATACGCAGTATTTT	CASNPGQGYADTQYF
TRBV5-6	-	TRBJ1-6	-	TGTGCCAGCAGCTCAGACAGGCGGGTCAGGCATTCACCCCTCCACTTT	CASSSDRRVRHSPLHF
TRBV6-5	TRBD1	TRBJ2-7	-	TGTGCCAGCAGCCGACCGGGACAGGGGGCGGACGAGCAGTACTTC	CASSRPGQGADEQYF
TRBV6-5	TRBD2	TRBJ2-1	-	TGTGCCAGCAGAGGTAGCGGGGGGACCTACAATGAGCAGTTCTTC	CASRGSGGTYNEQFF
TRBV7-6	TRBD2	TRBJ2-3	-	TGTGCCAGCAGCTTCACTAGCGGGGCTCGGGATACGCAGTATTTT	CASSFTSGARDTQYF
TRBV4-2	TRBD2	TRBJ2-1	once	TGTGCCAGCAGCCAAGGGACTAGTATGAATGAGCAGTTCTTC	CASSQGTSMNEQFF
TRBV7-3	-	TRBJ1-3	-	TGTGCCAGCAGCGCCCACGACGGAGCCTCTGGAAACACCATATATTTT	CASSAHDGASGNTIYF
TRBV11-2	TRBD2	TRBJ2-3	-	TGTGCCAGCAGCTTAGAGGCGCTAGCGGGATCCACAGATACGCAGTATTTT	CASSLEALAGSTDTQYF
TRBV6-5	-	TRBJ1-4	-	TGTGCCAGCAGTTCCCGGCATCTGGGAGGTGAAAAACTGTTTTTT	CASSSRHLGGEKLFF
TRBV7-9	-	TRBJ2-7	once	TGTGCCAGCAGCTGGAGGGACCGCCCCTACGAGCAGTACTTC	CASSWRDRPYEQYF
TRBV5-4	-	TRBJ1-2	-	TGTGCCAGCAGCTCGCGGGGTAACTATGGCTACACCTTC	CASSSRGNYGYTF
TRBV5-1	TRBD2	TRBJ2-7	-	TGCGCCAGCAGTTTGGGCGTAGCGGGTTTGATCGAGCAGTACTTC	CASSLGVAGLIEQYF
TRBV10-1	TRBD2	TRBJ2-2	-	TGCGCCAGCAGTGAGCTGAGTAGCGGGGGATCCACCGGGGAGCTGTTTTTT	CASSELSSGGSTGELFF
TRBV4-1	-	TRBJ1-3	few	TGCGCCAGCAGCCCGGACAATTTCCACTCTGGAAACACCATATATTTT	CASSPDNFHSGNTIYF
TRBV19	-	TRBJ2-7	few	TGTGCCAGTAGTCCTGTGACTAGTCGCTACGAGCAGTACTTC	CASSPVTSRYEQYF
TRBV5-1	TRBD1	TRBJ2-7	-	TGCGCCAGCAGCTTGCGGGACAGGGGACCAAGCTCCTACGAGCAGTACTTC	CASSLRDRGPSSYEQYF
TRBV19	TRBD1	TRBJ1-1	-	TGTGCCAGTAGCCCAGGACAGGGGGCAAGCACTGAAGCTTTCTTT	CASSPGQGASTEAFF
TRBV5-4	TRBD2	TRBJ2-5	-	TGTGCCAGCAGCCGAGTAGTACTAGCGGGGGGGAACCAAGAGACCCAGTACTTC	CASSRVVLAGGNQETQYF
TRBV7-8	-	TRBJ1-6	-	TGTGCCAGCAGCTTAGACCCGAGCTCCTATAATTCACCCCTCCACTTT	CASSLDPSSYNSPLHF
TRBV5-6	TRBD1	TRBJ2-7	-	TGTGCCAGCAGCCGGGGACAGGGGATTCACGAGCAGTACTTC	CASSRGQGIHEQYF
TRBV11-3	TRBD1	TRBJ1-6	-	TGTGCCAGCAGCCCGCAGGACAGGGGTAGGTCACCCCTCCACTTT	CASSPQDRGRSPLHF
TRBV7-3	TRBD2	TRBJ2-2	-	TGTGCCAGCAGTTTACATAGCGGGGGGAACACCGGGGAGCTGTTTTTT	CASSLHSGGNTGELFF
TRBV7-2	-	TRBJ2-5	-	TGTGCCAGCAGCTTAGCGGGGGGGCAATGGGAGACCCAGTACTTC	CASSLAGGQWETQYF
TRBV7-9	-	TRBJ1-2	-	TGTTCCAGCAGCCTGACAGTTGATGGCTACACCTTC	CSSSLTVDGYTF
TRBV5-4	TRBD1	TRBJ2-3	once	TGTGCCAGCAGCTTAGTAGGGGGCATGGCAGATACGCAGTATTTT	CASSLVGGMADTQYF
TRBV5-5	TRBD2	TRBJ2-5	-	TGTGCCAGCAGCTCCTACAGCGGGGGAGAGACCCAGTACTTC	CASSSYSGGETQYF
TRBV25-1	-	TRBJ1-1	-	TGTGCCAGCAACAGGGATGAATTTAACACTGAAGCTTTCTTT	CASNRDEFNTEAFF
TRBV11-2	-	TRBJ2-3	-	TGTGCCAGCAGCCACCAGGGTATAGTCACAGATACGCAGTATTTT	CASSHQGIVTDTQYF
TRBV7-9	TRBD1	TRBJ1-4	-	TGTGCCAGCAGCTTAGGCGACAGGGGTAATGAAAAACTGTTTTTT	CASSLGDRGNEKLFF
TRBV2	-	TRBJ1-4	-	TGTGCCAGCCAGGATATACGCGATGAAAAACTGTTTTTT	CASQDIRDEKLFF
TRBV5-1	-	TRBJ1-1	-	TGCGCCAGCAATGAAGGAAGTCCGCGGGGCACTGAAGCTTTCTTT	CASNEGSPRGTEAFF
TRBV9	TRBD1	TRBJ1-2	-	TGTGCCAGCAGCGTAGGGGGACAGGGGGCTTGGGGCTACACCTTC	CASSVGGQGAWGYTF
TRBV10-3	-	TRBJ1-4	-	TGTGCCATCAGTGAGATGTACAGTACTGAAAAACTGTTTTTT	CAISEMYSTEKLFF
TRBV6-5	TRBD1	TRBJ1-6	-	TGTGCCAGCAGCCGGGGACAGGCAACCCACTTT	CASSRGQATHF
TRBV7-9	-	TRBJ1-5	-	TGTGCCAGCAGCTTAGGAGGGAGTCAGCCCCAGCATTTT	CASSLGGSQPQHF
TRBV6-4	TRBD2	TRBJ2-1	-	TGTGCCAGCAGTGACTCAGGCGGGGGCTCCTACAATGAGCAGTTCTTC	CASSDSGGGSYNEQFF
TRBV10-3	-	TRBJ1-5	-	TGTGCCATCAGTGAGTCTCCGGGGGGGGGATCCAATCAGCCCCAGCATTTT	CAISESPGGGSNQPQHF
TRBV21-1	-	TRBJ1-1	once	TGTGCCAGGTCGACAGGGTGGATCCCTGAAGCTTTCTTT	CARSTGWIPEAFF
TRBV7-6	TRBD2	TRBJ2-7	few	TGTGCCAGCAGCCCCGTCAGTGGGACTAGTTTAGAGCAGTACTTC	CASSPVSGTSLEQYF
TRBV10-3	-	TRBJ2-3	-	TGTGCCATCAGGAGTCCGACTACAGATACGCAGTATTTT	CAIRSPTTDTQYF
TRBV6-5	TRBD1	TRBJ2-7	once	TGTGCCAGCAGTTGGGACAGGGACTCCTACGAGCAGTACTTC	CASSWDRDSYEQYF
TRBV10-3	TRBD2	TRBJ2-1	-	TGTGCCATCAGCACAGTAGCGGGGGGGAGTAGGGATGAGCAGTTCTTC	CAISTVAGGSRDEQFF